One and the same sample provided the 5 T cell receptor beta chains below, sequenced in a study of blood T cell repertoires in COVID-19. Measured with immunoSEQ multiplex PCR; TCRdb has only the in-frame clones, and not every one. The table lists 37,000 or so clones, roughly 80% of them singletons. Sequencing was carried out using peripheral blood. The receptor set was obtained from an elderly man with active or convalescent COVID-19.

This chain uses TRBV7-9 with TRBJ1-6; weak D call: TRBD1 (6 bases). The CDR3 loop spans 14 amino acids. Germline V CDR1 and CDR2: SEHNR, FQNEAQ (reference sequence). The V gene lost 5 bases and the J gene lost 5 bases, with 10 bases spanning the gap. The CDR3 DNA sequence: TGTGCCAGCAGCAGGGGGTTAGATAATTCACCCCTCCACTTT. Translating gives CASSRGLDNSPLHF.

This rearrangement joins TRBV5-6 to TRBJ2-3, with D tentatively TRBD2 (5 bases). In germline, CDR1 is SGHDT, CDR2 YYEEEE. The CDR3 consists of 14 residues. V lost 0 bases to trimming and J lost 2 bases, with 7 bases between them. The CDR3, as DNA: TGTGCCAGCAGCTTGGTGCGGGTCACAGATACGCAGTATTTT. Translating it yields CASSLVRVTDTQYF.

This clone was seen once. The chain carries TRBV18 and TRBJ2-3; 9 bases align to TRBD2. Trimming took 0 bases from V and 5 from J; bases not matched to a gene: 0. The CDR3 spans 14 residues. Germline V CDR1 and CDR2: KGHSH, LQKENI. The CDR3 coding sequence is TGTGCCAGCTCACCACCACTAGCGGGAGATACGCAGTATTTT. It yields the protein CASSPPLAGDTQYF.

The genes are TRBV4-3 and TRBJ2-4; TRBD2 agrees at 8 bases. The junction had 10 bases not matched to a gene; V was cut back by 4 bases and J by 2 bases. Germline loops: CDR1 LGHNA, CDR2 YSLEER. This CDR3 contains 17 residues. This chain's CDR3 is CASSPFGRGGSKNIQYF. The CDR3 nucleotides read TGCGCCAGCAGCCCCTTTGGCCGGGGGGGCTCCAAAAACATTCAGTACTTC.

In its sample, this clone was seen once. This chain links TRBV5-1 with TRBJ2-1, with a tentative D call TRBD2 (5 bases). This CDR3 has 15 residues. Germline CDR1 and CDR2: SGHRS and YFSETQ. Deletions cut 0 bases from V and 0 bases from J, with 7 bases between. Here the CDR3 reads CASSLDGSSYNEQFF. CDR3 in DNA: TGCGCCAGCAGCTTGGATGGGAGCTCCTACAATGAGCAGTTCTTC. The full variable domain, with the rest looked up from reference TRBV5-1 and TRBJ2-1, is KAGVTQTPRYLIKTRGQQVTLSCSPISGHRSVSWYQQTPGQGLQFLFEYFSETQRNKGNFPGRFSGRQFSNSRSEMNVSTLELGDSALYLCASSLDGSSYNEQFFGPGTRLTVL.